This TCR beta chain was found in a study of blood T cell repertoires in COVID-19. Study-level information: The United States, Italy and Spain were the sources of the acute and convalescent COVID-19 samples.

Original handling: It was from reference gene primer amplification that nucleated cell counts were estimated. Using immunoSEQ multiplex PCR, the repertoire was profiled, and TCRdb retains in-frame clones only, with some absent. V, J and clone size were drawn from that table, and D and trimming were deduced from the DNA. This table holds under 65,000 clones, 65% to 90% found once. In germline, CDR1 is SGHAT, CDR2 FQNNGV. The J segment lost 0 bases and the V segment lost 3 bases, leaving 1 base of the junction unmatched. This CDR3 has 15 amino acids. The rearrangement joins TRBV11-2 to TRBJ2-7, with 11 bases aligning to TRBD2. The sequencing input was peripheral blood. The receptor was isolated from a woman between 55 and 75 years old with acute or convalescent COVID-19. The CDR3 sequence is CASSFSGGGSYEQYF. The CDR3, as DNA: TGTGCCAGCAGCTTTAGCGGGGGGGGCTCCTACGAGCAGTACTTC.